This T cell receptor (beta chain) was recovered during a study of T cells after yellow fever vaccination. Findings and caveats of the study: Contaminants from the bulk population, in the form of abundant clonotypes, could be found in FACS-sorted repertoires. Faster peaking, at day 5 versus 15, marked a secondary response that was weaker.

TCRdb independently ran MiXCR on the 5' RACE reads; one entry per CDR3 protein. The sample holds 250,000 or so distinct CDR3 sequences, more than 3.5% seen once. The CDR3 length is 15 residues. Germline V gene lookup returns CDR1 KGHSH and CDR2 LQKENI. This clonotype was counted ten times or more. What it recognizes is unknown. The junction departs from the called germline gene at one end, perhaps through a read error. This clonotype was obtained from a man in his late teens or twenties who received the YFV17D yellow fever vaccine. Source: PBMCs, taken 15 days after the yellow fever booster vaccination. V usage is TRBV18 and J usage is TRBJ2-7; D might be TRBD1 or TRBD2, each matching 6 bases. The CDR3 loop is CASSTGAGLRRTQDF. The CDR3 nucleotides read TGTGCCAGCTCAACGGGGGCTGGGTTAAGGCGGACCCAAGACTTC. The full variable domain, in which reference TRBV18 and TRBJ2-7 provide the parts outside the CDR3, is NAGVMQNPRHLVRRRGQEARLRCSPMKGHSHVYWYRQLPEEGLKFMVYLQKENIIDESGMPKERFSAEFPKEGPSILRIQQVVRGDSAAYFCASSTGAGLRRTQDFGPGTRLTVT.